This T cell receptor beta chain derives from a study of blood T cell repertoires in COVID-19. Study summary: Acute and convalescent COVID-19 samples came from the United States, Italy and Spain. The analysed material was cDNA or gDNA that came from T cells, B-cell-depleted T cells, or PBMCs.

Trimming left V 2 bases short and J 3 bases short, with 10 bases between. The CDR3 runs to 14 residues. The V gene's germline CDR1 is SQVTM and CDR2 ANQGSEA. Per the original data handling: Counts of nucleated cells, estimated from reference gene primer amplification, were obtained. The method was immunoSEQ multiplex PCR; TCRdb's version includes in-frame clones alone and lacks a portion of them. D and trimming come from the DNA, and the V and J calls and clone size come from that table. The repertoire holds about 92,000 clones, with roughly 72% as singletons. The chain combines TRBV29-1 with TRBJ1-4; possibly TRBD1 for D (6 bases). The clonotype originates from a woman aged 55 to 70 in a cohort sampled during active or convalescent COVID-19. What was sequenced was peripheral blood. CDR3 in DNA: TGCAGCGTTGAATTAGGGGGTTCTAATGAAAAACTGTTTTTT. This gives the protein CSVELGGSNEKLFF.